This TCR beta chain stems from a study of cytomegalovirus exposure and HLA in healthy donors (dated 2017 in TCRdb). Some background on the complete study: The 500 to 700 repertoires of the first cohort and the 120 validation repertoires were produced on the same platform, according to a later analysis. The study combined high-throughput TCR immunosequencing, statistical association of individual TCRs with disease status, and machine learning to predict cytomegalovirus infection status. The aim of the study was to test whether cataloging public T cell receptors could identify signatures of past pathogen exposure. A separate validation cohort of 90 to 150 different subjects was used in addition to the 666-subject first cohort. Points the paper makes about the study in general: The classifier was reported to diagnose cytomegalovirus status with high specificity and sensitivity in both the original and validation cohorts. The study listed 150 to 200 TCR beta chains as associated with cytomegalovirus. According to the authors, the approach could potentially be generalized to other disease states and immunological phenotypes. The validation cohort had no HLA typing available for a later analysis, so co-occurrence within that cohort was assessed over all 120 or so repertoires. Most TCR sequences were observed very rarely across donors, whereas some public TCRs were present in many individuals. In vitro tests confirmed that a few of the cytomegalovirus-associated TCR beta chains recognize cytomegalovirus antigens. A later analysis found that TCRs clustered in the first cohort also tended to co-occur in the 95 to 150 validation repertoires, with roughly 95% of cluster scores above 0.

Separate from the roughly 660-subject first cohort, the validation cohort of about 120 subjects was the group to which the donors belonged. A single count supports this clone. Its binding antigen is unknown. No base qualities exist here, and no much larger clone lies one base off it. Per the germline V gene, ENHRY is the CDR1 and SYGVKD is the CDR2. The junction carries 15 bases between V and J, which are trimmed by 2 bases and 8 bases respectively. The cysteine opens and the phenylalanine closes a CDR3 of 14 amino acids. Kept here is only the CDR3 DNA, which spans 42 bases and is read in frame from base 1. Libraries were constructed by the immunoSEQ multiplex PCR assay. On the study's bioinformatics: A statistical classification framework was developed to diagnose cytomegalovirus status using the catalog of TCR beta chain sequences. TCRdb limited this immuneACCESS table to in-frame rearrangements with V and J called. A share of clones is missing; checked studies link under half to unresolved V genes, and the rest is unexplained. D and trimming were read from the DNA, whereas the V and J calls and clone size are those reported in that table. The sample includes fewer than 200,000 clones, with roughly 86% observed a single time. The biggest ten clones account for approximately 2.6% of the sample.

The sample taken for sequencing was PBMCs. Rearrangement joined TRBV10-3 to TRBJ1-2; tentative D gene TRBD1, with 6 bases matching. This clonotype was sampled from a man aged 18 to 29 in good health and CMV-seropositive. The encoded CDR3 is CAISEPTGHGGYTF. The DNA sequence is as follows: TGTGCCATCAGTGAGCCCACAGGGCATGGGGGCTACACCTTC.